A selection of T cell receptor beta chains follows, all from one sample in a study of graft-versus-host responses after intestinal transplantation. The repertoire was sequenced with immunoSEQ multiplex PCR; TCRdb's copy has only in-frame clones and lacks some. The sample includes about 14,000 clones, almost 30% seen only once; the top ten take 3% to 4.5%. Sequencing was performed on alloreactive CD4+ T cells from a mixed lymphocyte reaction culture, taken before intestinal transplant. These receptors all stem from a human patient who received an intestinal transplant. CDR3s include the opening cysteine and the closing phenylalanine or tryptophan. The order of the fields is V gene, D gene, clone size, J gene, CDR3 length, CDR3 protein, CDR3 DNA. D genes are given only for firm matches. Not all rows give a size; the values are once, few, many and, for expanded clones, a class.

v_call: TRBV4-2; d_call: .; clone_size: few; j_call: TRBJ1-3; cdr3_length: 15; cdr3_aa: CASSRTVDEAGTIYF; cdr3_nt: TGTGCCAGCAGCCGGACAGTAGATGAGGCGGGCACCATATATTTT
v_call: TRBV6-1; d_call: .; clone_size: once; j_call: TRBJ1-5; cdr3_length: 11; cdr3_aa: CASSTRGPQHF; cdr3_nt: TGTGCCAGCAGTACCCGGGGGCCCCAGCATTTT
v_call: TRBV4-1; d_call: .; clone_size: .; j_call: TRBJ2-1; cdr3_length: 14; cdr3_aa: CASSHGGKGNEQFF; cdr3_nt: TGTGCCAGCAGCCACGGCGGTAAGGGCAATGAGCAGTTCTTC
v_call: TRBV9; d_call: .; clone_size: .; j_call: TRBJ2-2; cdr3_length: 17; cdr3_aa: CASSVALRTVVTGELFF; cdr3_nt: TGTGCCAGCAGCGTAGCTCTACGCACTGTGGTCACCGGGGAGCTGTTTTTT
v_call: TRBV29-1; d_call: .; clone_size: few; j_call: TRBJ2-3; cdr3_length: 15; cdr3_aa: CSVADGLLIADTQYF; cdr3_nt: TGCAGCGTAGCGGATGGCTTATTAATAGCAGATACGCAGTATTTT
v_call: TRBV5-1; d_call: TRBD1; clone_size: .; j_call: TRBJ2-5; cdr3_length: 17; cdr3_aa: CASSLARQGGRQETQYF; cdr3_nt: TGCGCCAGCAGCTTGGCTAGACAGGGGGGACGCCAAGAGACCCAGTACTTC
v_call: TRBV12-1; d_call: .; clone_size: few; j_call: TRBJ2-3; cdr3_length: 20; cdr3_aa: CASSPPVPGTGNGVTDTQYF; cdr3_nt: TGTGCCAGCAGCCCCCCGGTTCCCGGGACAGGGAACGGGGTCACAGATACGCAGTATTTT
v_call: TRBV7-6; d_call: .; clone_size: .; j_call: TRBJ2-1; cdr3_length: 15; cdr3_aa: CASSTDGSSYNEQFF; cdr3_nt: TGTGCCAGCAGCACCGACGGGAGCTCCTACAATGAGCAGTTCTTC
v_call: TRBV2; d_call: .; clone_size: .; j_call: TRBJ2-6; cdr3_length: 14; cdr3_aa: CASRTRGGANVLTF; cdr3_nt: TGTGCCAGCAGGACTAGGGGTGGGGCCAACGTCCTGACTTTC
v_call: TRBV18; d_call: TRBD1; clone_size: .; j_call: TRBJ1-4; cdr3_length: 15; cdr3_aa: CASSPDRVANEKLFF; cdr3_nt: TGTGCCAGCTCACCTGACAGGGTGGCTAATGAAAAACTGTTTTTT
v_call: TRBV6-5; d_call: .; clone_size: once; j_call: TRBJ1-1; cdr3_length: 14; cdr3_aa: CASSYSRRGTEAFF; cdr3_nt: TGTGCCAGCAGTTACTCGCGCAGGGGAACTGAAGCTTTCTTT
v_call: TRBV5-8; d_call: .; clone_size: .; j_call: TRBJ2-3; cdr3_length: 15; cdr3_aa: CASSLGVLATDTQYF; cdr3_nt: TGTGCCAGCAGCTTGGGGGTTCTAGCAACAGATACGCAGTATTTT
v_call: TRBV7-6; d_call: .; clone_size: .; j_call: TRBJ2-7; cdr3_length: 17; cdr3_aa: CASSTALQLTTSYEQYF; cdr3_nt: TGTGCCAGCAGCACCGCCCTGCAACTAACTACCTCCTACGAGCAGTACTTC
v_call: TRBV7-6; d_call: .; clone_size: few; j_call: TRBJ2-3; cdr3_length: 12; cdr3_aa: CASSLREDTQYF; cdr3_nt: TGTGCCAGCAGCCTCAGAGAAGATACGCAGTATTTT
v_call: TRBV9; d_call: TRBD2; clone_size: .; j_call: TRBJ2-1; cdr3_length: 14; cdr3_aa: CASSVAWTSTEQFF; cdr3_nt: TGTGCCAGCAGCGTAGCTTGGACTAGCACTGAGCAGTTCTTC
v_call: TRBV18; d_call: .; clone_size: .; j_call: TRBJ2-5; cdr3_length: 13; cdr3_aa: CASSPGPQETQYF; cdr3_nt: TGTGCCAGCTCACCAGGTCCCCAAGAGACCCAGTACTTC
v_call: TRBV4-3; d_call: .; clone_size: once; j_call: TRBJ1-1; cdr3_length: 14; cdr3_aa: CASSHRGKNTEAFF; cdr3_nt: TGCGCCAGCAGCCATCGTGGGAAGAACACTGAAGCTTTCTTT
v_call: TRBV7-2; d_call: .; clone_size: few; j_call: TRBJ2-7; cdr3_length: 13; cdr3_aa: CASSLIQGYEQYF; cdr3_nt: TGTGCCAGCAGCTTAATCCAGGGATACGAGCAGTACTTC
v_call: TRBV10-3; d_call: TRBD1; clone_size: few; j_call: TRBJ1-5; cdr3_length: 18; cdr3_aa: CAISDAGQGGISNQPQHF; cdr3_nt: TGTGCCATCAGTGACGCGGGACAGGGAGGAATTAGCAATCAGCCCCAGCATTTT
v_call: TRBV7-3; d_call: TRBD1; clone_size: medium-sized; j_call: TRBJ2-1; cdr3_length: 15; cdr3_aa: CASSYRQGSYNEQFF; cdr3_nt: TGTGCCAGCAGCTACCGACAGGGGTCCTACAATGAGCAGTTCTTC
v_call: TRBV2; d_call: .; clone_size: medium-sized; j_call: TRBJ1-5; cdr3_length: 13; cdr3_aa: CASGGRGRQPQHF; cdr3_nt: TGTGCCAGCGGAGGGCGCGGGCGTCAGCCCCAGCATTTT
v_call: TRBV19; d_call: .; clone_size: .; j_call: TRBJ2-1; cdr3_length: 14; cdr3_aa: CASSSTRLGNEQFF; cdr3_nt: TGTGCCAGTAGTTCGACGCGACTGGGCAATGAGCAGTTCTTC
v_call: TRBV7-2; d_call: .; clone_size: .; j_call: TRBJ2-6; cdr3_length: 17; cdr3_aa: CASSFGGLHSGANVLTF; cdr3_nt: TGTGCCAGCAGCTTTGGAGGCCTGCACTCTGGGGCCAACGTCCTGACTTTC
v_call: TRBV2; d_call: .; clone_size: few; j_call: TRBJ1-2; cdr3_length: 14; cdr3_aa: CASIPDGGTYGYTF; cdr3_nt: TGTGCCAGCATTCCAGATGGGGGGACCTATGGCTACACCTTC
v_call: TRBV28; d_call: .; clone_size: .; j_call: TRBJ1-4; cdr3_length: 14; cdr3_aa: CASHRGSDGRKLFF; cdr3_nt: TGTGCCAGCCATCGGGGGTCCGATGGGAGAAAACTGTTTTTT
v_call: TRBV6-1; d_call: .; clone_size: few; j_call: TRBJ1-5; cdr3_length: 13; cdr3_aa: CASSPGPYQPQHF; cdr3_nt: TGTGCCAGCAGCCCCGGACCCTATCAGCCCCAGCATTTT
v_call: TRBV15; d_call: .; clone_size: few; j_call: TRBJ1-1; cdr3_length: 14; cdr3_aa: CATSFRTANTEAFF; cdr3_nt: TGTGCCACCAGCTTTAGGACAGCCAACACTGAAGCTTTCTTT
v_call: TRBV15; d_call: .; clone_size: few; j_call: TRBJ2-1; cdr3_length: 14; cdr3_aa: CATSRDARTGEQFF; cdr3_nt: TGTGCCACCAGCAGAGATGCCCGGACGGGTGAGCAGTTCTTC
v_call: TRBV10-1; d_call: .; clone_size: .; j_call: TRBJ1-2; cdr3_length: 11; cdr3_aa: CASSVGNGYTF; cdr3_nt: TGCGCCAGCAGCGTGGGGAATGGCTACACCTTC
v_call: TRBV11-3; d_call: TRBD2; clone_size: once; j_call: TRBJ2-1; cdr3_length: 18; cdr3_aa: CASSPMIPGLAAYNEQFF; cdr3_nt: TGTGCCAGCAGCCCGATGATACCGGGACTAGCCGCATACAATGAGCAGTTCTTC
v_call: TRBV11-2; d_call: TRBD2; clone_size: few; j_call: TRBJ2-5; cdr3_length: 15; cdr3_aa: CASRYTSGSQETQYF; cdr3_nt: TGTGCCAGCAGATATACTAGCGGGTCCCAAGAGACCCAGTACTTC
v_call: TRBV9; d_call: .; clone_size: .; j_call: TRBJ2-7; cdr3_length: 15; cdr3_aa: CASSAQVSQATGQYF; cdr3_nt: TGTGCCAGCAGCGCTCAAGTGAGCCAGGCAACGGGGCAGTACTTC
v_call: TRBV19; d_call: .; clone_size: .; j_call: TRBJ2-4; cdr3_length: 13; cdr3_aa: CASLDRAKNIQYF; cdr3_nt: TGTGCCAGTTTAGACAGGGCCAAAAACATTCAGTACTTC
v_call: TRBV30; d_call: .; clone_size: few; j_call: TRBJ1-4; cdr3_length: 12; cdr3_aa: CAWSQSEEKLFF; cdr3_nt: TGTGCCTGGAGTCAATCTGAGGAAAAACTGTTTTTT
v_call: TRBV4-2; d_call: .; clone_size: .; j_call: TRBJ1-3; cdr3_length: 16; cdr3_aa: CASSQETDLSGNTIYF; cdr3_nt: TGTGCCAGCAGCCAAGAGACGGATCTCTCTGGAAACACCATATATTTT
v_call: TRBV30; d_call: TRBD2; clone_size: .; j_call: TRBJ2-7; cdr3_length: 17; cdr3_aa: CAPPGGKREGLVYEQYF; cdr3_nt: TGTGCCCCCCCCGGGGGTAAGCGGGAGGGCCTGGTTTACGAGCAGTACTTC
v_call: TRBV10-3; d_call: .; clone_size: few; j_call: TRBJ2-1; cdr3_length: 12; cdr3_aa: CAISEGQGVKFF; cdr3_nt: TGTGCCATCAGTGAGGGCCAGGGAGTCAAGTTCTTC
v_call: TRBV28; d_call: .; clone_size: medium-sized; j_call: TRBJ1-1; cdr3_length: 15; cdr3_aa: CASRLTLTPATEAFF; cdr3_nt: TGTGCCAGCAGACTAACTTTGACACCCGCCACTGAAGCTTTCTTT
v_call: TRBV21-1; d_call: .; clone_size: .; j_call: TRBJ1-5; cdr3_length: 13; cdr3_aa: CSQRGWVLEPQHF; cdr3_nt: TGTTCGCAGAGGGGCTGGGTTCTGGAGCCCCAGCATTTT
v_call: TRBV5-4; d_call: .; clone_size: .; j_call: TRBJ2-5; cdr3_length: 15; cdr3_aa: CASSRRDTFQETQYF; cdr3_nt: TGTGCCAGCAGCCGCCGGGACACCTTCCAAGAGACCCAGTACTTC
v_call: TRBV18; d_call: .; clone_size: .; j_call: TRBJ1-1; cdr3_length: 15; cdr3_aa: CASSPFEPYDTEAFF; cdr3_nt: TGTGCCAGCTCACCTTTTGAACCGTACGACACTGAAGCTTTCTTT
v_call: TRBV4-1; d_call: .; clone_size: once; j_call: TRBJ2-1; cdr3_length: 15; cdr3_aa: CASSQVGSVYNEQFF; cdr3_nt: TGCGCCAGCAGCCAAGTCGGGAGCGTCTATAATGAGCAGTTCTTC
v_call: TRBV5-4; d_call: .; clone_size: .; j_call: TRBJ2-2; cdr3_length: 16; cdr3_aa: CASSLYSWGRTGELFF; cdr3_nt: TGTGCCAGCAGCTTATATTCTTGGGGGCGGACCGGGGAGCTGTTTTTT
v_call: TRBV7-2; d_call: .; clone_size: few; j_call: TRBJ2-3; cdr3_length: 14; cdr3_aa: CASSFQDSTDTQYF; cdr3_nt: TGTGCCAGCAGCTTCCAGGACAGCACAGATACGCAGTATTTT
v_call: TRBV7-2; d_call: TRBD1; clone_size: .; j_call: TRBJ1-1; cdr3_length: 16; cdr3_aa: CASSLAGGGWNTEAFF; cdr3_nt: TGTGCCAGCAGCTTAGCGGGAGGGGGCTGGAACACTGAAGCTTTCTTT
v_call: TRBV18; d_call: .; clone_size: .; j_call: TRBJ1-1; cdr3_length: 11; cdr3_aa: CASSPGGRAFF; cdr3_nt: TGTGCCAGCTCACCAGGGGGTCGGGCTTTCTTT
v_call: TRBV7-7; d_call: .; clone_size: medium-sized; j_call: TRBJ1-1; cdr3_length: 11; cdr3_aa: CASSTPGEAFF; cdr3_nt: TGTGCCAGCAGCACCCCGGGGGAAGCTTTCTTT
v_call: TRBV11-1; d_call: TRBD1; clone_size: .; j_call: TRBJ1-4; cdr3_length: 15; cdr3_aa: CASSRGTATNEKLFF; cdr3_nt: TGTGCCAGCAGCCGCGGGACAGCAACTAATGAAAAACTGTTTTTT
v_call: TRBV7-4; d_call: .; clone_size: .; j_call: TRBJ1-2; cdr3_length: 17; cdr3_aa: CASSIIYPARKTYGYTF; cdr3_nt: TGTGCCAGCAGCATAATATATCCAGCTCGAAAGACCTATGGCTACACCTTC
v_call: TRBV10-2; d_call: .; clone_size: .; j_call: TRBJ1-5; cdr3_length: 16; cdr3_aa: CASDSQGRSSNQPQHF; cdr3_nt: TGCGCCAGCGATTCCCAGGGACGGAGTAGCAATCAGCCCCAGCATTTT